The rows below give T cell receptor beta chains drawn from one sample of a study of T cells after somatic rescue of genetic block. The data were produced by immunoSEQ multiplex PCR, yet TCRdb's version contains in-frame clones alone and is incomplete. The sample lists tens of thousands of clones; about 87% were seen once. Sequencing input: peripheral blood mononuclear cells (PBMCs). The source of these receptors is a woman aged 18-29 years. Both conserved end residues are part of each CDR3. A D gene is named only where the DNA matches it firmly. Expanded clones get a size class; other rows say once, few or many, or leave the size out.

j_gene	d_gene	abundance	v_gene	CDR3aa	CDR3nt
TRBJ1-1	.	.	TRBV28	CASSLLKGGNTEAFF	TGTGCCAGCAGTTTACTCAAGGGGGGAAACACTGAAGCTTTCTTT
TRBJ1-1	.	.	TRBV25-1	CASSETGRTEAFF	TGTGCCAGCAGTGAAACCGGTAGGACTGAAGCTTTCTTT
TRBJ2-3	.	.	TRBV30	CAWKGPGRTQGGQYF	TGTGCCTGGAAAGGCCCCGGCCGCACCCAGGGAGGGCAGTATTTT
TRBJ2-3	.	.	TRBV29-1	CSVATFTDTQYF	TGCAGCGTAGCTACATTCACAGATACGCAGTATTTT
TRBJ2-3	.	.	TRBV28	CASSLSGTDTQYF	TGTGCCAGCAGTTTGTCTGGCACAGATACGCAGTATTTT
TRBJ2-7	TRBD1	.	TRBV5-1	CASSYNIQGAEEQYF	TGCGCCAGCAGCTACAATATCCAGGGGGCGGAAGAGCAGTACTTC
TRBJ1-5	.	.	TRBV29-1	CSARGGSNQPQHF	TGCAGCGCTCGGGGGGGGAGCAATCAGCCCCAGCATTTT
TRBJ2-3	.	.	TRBV30	CAWSVGLSTDTQYF	TGTGCCTGGAGTGTAGGCCTAAGCACAGATACGCAGTATTTT
TRBJ2-1	.	.	TRBV7-9	CASSLVPDEQFF	TGTGCCAGCAGCTTAGTCCCCGATGAGCAGTTCTTC
TRBJ2-7	TRBD2	.	TRBV5-1	CASRSGLAGGPSRGEQYF	TGCGCCAGCAGATCCGGACTAGCGGGAGGGCCCTCGAGGGGCGAGCAGTACTTC
TRBJ2-3	.	.	TRBV7-3	CASSPGGDTQYF	TGTGCCAGCAGCCCCGGTGGAGATACGCAGTATTTT
TRBJ2-6	.	.	TRBV6-5	CASSYVRSGANVLTF	TGTGCCAGCAGTTACGTGCGATCTGGGGCCAACGTCCTGACTTTC
TRBJ2-1	.	once	TRBV9	CASPPGPIHNEQFF	TGTGCCAGCCCTCCCGGACCGATCCACAATGAGCAGTTCTTC
TRBJ1-1	.	.	TRBV5-6	CASSFGAEMNTEAFF	TGTGCCAGCAGCTTCGGCGCGGAAATGAACACTGAAGCTTTCTTT
TRBJ1-2	TRBD1	.	TRBV27	CASSFPGQAPEGYTF	TGTGCCAGCAGTTTCCCGGGACAGGCCCCGGAGGGCTACACCTTC
TRBJ2-2	.	.	TRBV4-3	CASRPGGAGELFF	TGCGCCAGCCGTCCCGGAGGCGCCGGGGAGCTGTTTTTT
TRBJ2-1	.	.	TRBV28	CASSLPQTEQFF	TGTGCCAGCAGTTTGCCACAGACTGAGCAGTTCTTC
TRBJ2-2	.	.	TRBV28	CASSFYRTSTSLGGELFF	TGTGCCAGCAGTTTCTACAGGACCAGTACCTCACTAGGCGGGGAGCTGTTTTTT
TRBJ2-2	TRBD2	.	TRBV28	CASSPPLAGGAGELFF	TGTGCCAGCAGTCCCCCCCTAGCGGGAGGAGCCGGGGAGCTGTTTTTT
TRBJ1-2	TRBD1	.	TRBV4-2	CASSYNVGTDFYGYTF	TGTGCCAGCAGCTATAACGTCGGGACAGATTTCTATGGCTACACCTTC
TRBJ2-3	.	.	TRBV9	CASSVGVGRGTDTQYF	TGTGCCAGCAGCGTAGGTGTTGGCAGGGGCACAGATACGCAGTATTTT
TRBJ1-3	.	.	TRBV9	CASSPGMQRSGNTIYF	TGTGCCAGCAGCCCAGGGATGCAAAGGTCTGGAAACACCATATATTTT
TRBJ2-7	TRBD1	once	TRBV27	CASSLGRTGTSYEQYF	TGTGCCAGCAGTTTAGGGCGGACAGGGACCTCCTACGAGCAGTACTTC
TRBJ1-2	TRBD1	few	TRBV27	CASSLTGLYGYTF	TGTGCCAGCAGTTTGACAGGGCTCTATGGCTACACCTTC
TRBJ2-1	.	.	TRBV6-1	CASSNLWEANEQFF	TGTGCCAGCAGCAACTTGTGGGAGGCTAATGAGCAGTTCTTC
TRBJ1-2	TRBD1	.	TRBV19	CASTSGGTGGFYTF	TGTGCCAGTACTTCCGGCGGGACAGGTGGTTTCTACACCTTC
TRBJ1-5	.	.	TRBV28	CASRRTLYSNQPQHF	TGTGCCAGTAGGCGGACACTATATAGCAATCAGCCCCAGCATTTT
TRBJ2-7	.	.	TRBV10-3	CAITVGGIQDEQYF	TGTGCCATCACTGTTGGGGGAATTCAAGACGAGCAGTACTTC
TRBJ2-7	.	.	TRBV7-2	CASSFTGWEQYF	TGTGCCAGCAGCTTTACAGGGTGGGAGCAGTACTTC
TRBJ1-1	TRBD1	.	TRBV10-1	CASSGRTTGGTEAFF	TGCGCCAGCAGTGGGAGGACGACAGGGGGCACTGAAGCTTTCTTT
TRBJ2-5	TRBD2	.	TRBV11-2	CASSPPWASGRAETQYF	TGTGCCAGCAGCCCACCGTGGGCTAGCGGGAGAGCGGAGACCCAGTACTTC
TRBJ2-7	.	.	TRBV29-1	CSVAGGATYEQYF	TGCAGCGTTGCCGGCGGGGCAACTTACGAGCAGTACTTC
TRBJ2-7	.	.	TRBV28	CATSTAGVTYEQYF	TGTGCCACTAGCACCGCAGGGGTAACCTACGAGCAGTACTTC
TRBJ2-1	.	.	TRBV6-5	CASSPNVDYNEQFF	TGTGCCAGCAGCCCCAACGTGGATTACAATGAGCAGTTCTTC
TRBJ2-3	TRBD1	.	TRBV27	CASSLGTARLDTQYF	TGTGCCAGCAGTCTAGGGACAGCCAGGTTAGATACGCAGTATTTT
TRBJ2-3	.	once	TRBV7-3	CASSLIGVGADTQYF	TGTGCCAGCAGCTTAATTGGGGTAGGGGCAGATACGCAGTATTTT
TRBJ1-5	TRBD1	few	TRBV4-1	CASSQGDRDQPQHF	TGCGCCAGCAGCCAAGGGGACAGAGATCAGCCCCAGCATTTT
TRBJ1-4	TRBD1	few	TRBV7-9	CASSLRRDSANEKLFF	TGTGCCAGCAGCTTACGCCGGGACAGCGCTAATGAAAAACTGTTTTTT
TRBJ2-2	.	once	TRBV27	CASSLRWGKGTGELFF	TGTGCCAGCAGTCTAAGATGGGGAAAGGGGACCGGGGAGCTGTTTTTT
TRBJ1-3	.	once	TRBV7-8	CASPGPLSGNTIYF	TGTGCCAGCCCTGGGCCGCTCTCTGGAAACACCATATATTTT
TRBJ1-1	.	.	TRBV6-5	CASSYGQGLNTEAFF	TGTGCCAGCAGTTACGGGCAGGGTCTGAACACTGAAGCTTTCTTT
TRBJ2-1	TRBD2	.	TRBV2	CASTREGWDEQFF	TGTGCCAGCACGCGGGAGGGGTGGGATGAGCAGTTCTTC